This TCR beta chain was found in a study of PD-L1 blockade in urothelial cancer. On the study more broadly: About 85% of the roughly 29 patients comprised males who had bladder-origin urothelial cancer. Patients had received 0 to 3 prior chemotherapy regimens. Regarding the study as a whole: Durable-benefit patients harbored more tumor-infiltrating T lymphocytes.

Produced via immunoSEQ multiplex PCR; TCRdb's table is partial and in-frame only. The sample yields 35,000 or so clones, just over 35% seen once. Points on this clone: Its specificity is not known.

Trimming left V 4 bases short and J 7 bases short, with 10 bases between. Germline loops: CDR1 KGHSH, CDR2 LQKENI. The CDR3 sequence is 12 residues long. The chain carries TRBV18 and TRBJ1-1; possibly TRBD1 for D (5 bases). The sequencing here drew on tumor tissue, taken before atezolizumab (anti-PD-L1) treatment. This receptor was identified in a man in his sixties with urothelial cancer. CDR3 bases: TGTGCCAGCTCACTCCTGCAGGGTGAAGCTTTCTTT. The encoded protein is CASSLLQGEAFF.